This paragraph reports one T cell receptor (beta chain). What this receptor recognizes is not known. Base qualities are not at hand, and no much larger clone is one base apart. To sequence the TCRbeta CDR3 region, genomic DNA was isolated from the sorted cells. The immunoSEQ Assay was used to sequence the TCRbeta CDR3 regions. Sourced from immuneACCESS, this table was stored by TCRdb with only in-frame sequences that have V and J called. A share of the clones is absent; for the studies checked, an unresolved V gene accounts for under half, and the remainder has no known explanation. The sample yields about 110,000 clones; roughly nine tenths were counted once. The ten biggest clones cover approximately 0.29% of the sample. The trial excluded patients who had a history of autoimmune disease or who were on systemic immunosuppression. Peripheral blood for TCR sequencing was collected from all dose cohorts at baseline, on cycle 4 day 1, and on cycle 7 day 1. Samples came from an open-label, multicenter, first-in-human phase I dose-escalation trial of ivuxolimab. Adults with locally advanced or metastatic head and neck squamous cell, hepatocellular, melanoma or renal cell carcinoma were enrolled in the trial. Before TCR sequencing, CD4+ T cells and CD8+ T cells were sorted from peripheral blood as separate populations.

The V end gives up 4 bases and the J end 7 bases, leaving 2 bases in the junction not matched to a gene. From cysteine to phenylalanine, the CDR3 is 13 amino acids long. Just the 39-base CDR3 DNA is kept, in frame starting at base 1. Per the germline V gene (reference sequence), MNHNY is the CDR1 and SVGAGI is the CDR2. The sample originates from a study of OX40 agonist ivuxolimab in advanced cancers. As for the study more broadly: The costimulatory receptor OX40 (CD134) was targeted by ivuxolimab, a fully human IgG2 agonistic monoclonal antibody. Intravenous ivuxolimab was administered to patients every 2 weeks at six dose levels: 0.01, 0.1, 0.3, 1.5, 3 and 10 mg/kg. Of the 50 to 55 patients in dose escalation, some 20 had hepatocellular carcinoma, roughly 15 had melanoma, 9 had renal cell carcinoma and 9 had head and neck cancer. In the dose-escalation cohort, nearly 85% of patients were male, and the mean age was approximately 60 years with a range of roughly 20 to 79. Prior anti-PD-1, anti-PD-L1 or anti-CTLA-4 therapy was permitted, and checkpoint inhibitors had been received by approximately 39% of dose-escalation patients. Partial responses occurred in three dose-escalation patients: two with cutaneous melanoma and one with hepatocellular carcinoma. Peripheral TCRbeta sequencing was intended to test whether TCR sequence diversity was altered and clonal T-cell expansion was caused by ivuxolimab. The paper covers the monotherapy dose-escalation part of the phase I ivuxolimab trial, which included N ≈ 54 patients. Summary of the overall study and its limitations: Clonal expansion of both CD4+ and CD8+ blood T cells was observed from baseline to week 6 at doses 0.1 to 3.0 mg/kg. The antigen specificity of the peripheral T cells that underwent clonal expansion was not determined. In the 0.1-3.0 mg/kg groups, partial responders were among the patients with the lowest normalized peripheral clonal expansion, particularly in CD8+ T cells. Low levels of normalized T-cell clonal expansion were also shown by some nonresponding patients. On average, CD8+ T cells showed more expanded clones than CD4+ T cells after ivuxolimab.

The chain joins TRBV6-6 to TRBJ1-2, with 11 bases aligning to TRBD1. This clonotype originated in an adult with an advanced solid tumor such as melanoma, head and neck, liver or kidney cancer. Here the sequenced sample was CD4+ or CD8+ T cells sorted from blood, taken in a trial of the OX40 agonist ivuxolimab. Here is the DNA: TGTGCCAGCAGTTCGGACAGGGGGCTTGGCTACACCTTC. Translation gives CASSSDRGLGYTF.